Shown below are 11 T cell receptor beta chains from a single sample sequenced in a study of cytomegalovirus exposure and HLA in healthy donors. Only in-frame clones appear in the TCRdb table, and some are missing; sequencing was by immunoSEQ multiplex PCR. The sample lists approximately 59,000 clones; 90% to 95% were seen once. Material for sequencing was PBMCs. The receptors were gathered from a man aged 18 to 29 in good health and CMV-seropositive.

V is TRBV7-8 and J is TRBJ2-6; TRBD1 matches 7 bases. Unmatched junction bases numbered 13, after V lost 2 bases and J lost 0 bases. The CDR3 sequence is 20 residues long. CDR1 is SGHVS, CDR2 FQNEAQ, per germline. The CDR3 sequence is CASSLSGTAKKYSGANVLTF. The CDR3 nucleotides read TGTGCCAGCAGCTTATCCGGGACAGCAAAAAAATACTCTGGGGCCAACGTCCTGACTTTC. The whole variable domain, filled in from reference TRBV7-8 and TRBJ2-6, reads GAGVSQSPRYKVAKRGQDVALRCDPISGHVSLFWYQQALGQGPEFLTYFQNEAQLDKSGLPSDRFFAERPEGSVSTLKIQRTQQEDSAVYLCASSLSGTAKKYSGANVLTFGAGSRLTVL.

The chain recombines TRBV6-6 with TRBJ1-5; D may be TRBD1 (6 bases). Germline CDR1 is MNHNY and CDR2 is SVGAGI (reference sequence). Deletions cut 10 bases from V and 0 bases from J, with 13 bases between. The CDR3 has 14 amino acids. CDR3 DNA sequence: TGTGCCACCCTGGACAGTAATAGCAATCAGCCCCAGCATTTT. Protein sequence: CATLDSNSNQPQHF.

The chain employs TRBV6-1 and TRBJ2-1; possibly TRBD1 for D (6 bases). The V and J ends lost 7 bases and 7 bases respectively, with 14 bases between them. The CDR3 loop spans 13 amino acids. CDR1 MNHNS and CDR2 SASEGT come from the germline V gene. Here the CDR3 DNA reads TGTGCCAGCATTTACAGGGTAGGAAATGAGCAGTTCTTC. Its translation: CASIYRVGNEQFF.

The V and J genes are TRBV18 and TRBJ1-3; D gene unclear. The ends were cut back, 6 bases at V and 0 bases at J, with 12 bases in the middle. The germline V gene encodes CDR1 KGHSH and CDR2 LQKENI. The CDR3 is made up of 15 amino acids. Written as DNA, the CDR3 is TGTGCCAGCTCCTCGGACGGGAACTCTGGAAACACCATATATTTT. Its protein product is CASSSDGNSGNTIYF.

The chain is built from TRBV5-5 and TRBJ1-2; D is undetermined. V lost 0 bases and J 4 bases, leaving 13 bases between the germline ends. The CDR3 has 15 amino acids. Germline CDR1 and CDR2: SGHKS and YYEKEE (reference sequence). The CDR3 DNA reads TGTGCCAGCAGCTTGGACGACATGACTATCTATGGCTACACCTTC. Its protein is CASSLDDMTIYGYTF.

The genes are TRBV7-6 and TRBJ2-1, with D perhaps matching TRBD2 (6 bases). Germline V CDR1 and CDR2: SGHVS, FNYEAQ. CDR3 length: 15 amino acids. V was shortened by 5 bases and J by 9 bases, with 20 bases between the two germline ends. The CDR3 sequence: CASSPVYGSASEQFF. The CDR3 DNA sequence: TGTGCCAGCAGCCCCGTATACGGGAGCGCGAGTGAGCAGTTCTTC.

The rearrangement links TRBV30 to TRBJ2-5; possibly TRBD2 for D (6 bases). The germline V gene encodes CDR1 GTSNPN and CDR2 SVGIG (reference sequence). The CDR3 extends over 14 amino acids. Trimming removed 3 bases at V and 6 bases at J, with 17 bases between. The CDR3 nucleotides are TGTGCCTGGAGCGGGACTCCCCAGAGTAAGACCCAGTACTTC. Translated, it gives CAWSGTPQSKTQYF.

V and J are TRBV2 and TRBJ1-5; 8 positions match TRBD1. This CDR3 is built from 14 residues. Per the germline V gene, CDR1 is SNHLY and CDR2 is FYNNEI. Trimming cost V 9 bases and J 7 bases; bases outside gene matches: 11. In nucleotides, the CDR3 is TGTGCCAGTACCGGACAGGGAGTAGTCCAGCCCCAGCATTTT. Residues: CASTGQGVVQPQHF.

In this sample, this clone turned up once. The rearrangement uses TRBV29-1 and TRBJ1-2; TRBD1 matches 7 bases. The CDR3 consists of 11 residues. The germline V gene encodes CDR1 SQVTM and CDR2 ANQGSEA. V was pared by 7 bases and J by 5 bases, with 4 bases of the junction left unmatched. For the CDR3, the DNA is TGCAGCGGTTTACAGGGGTATGGCTACACCTTC. The encoded protein is CSGLQGYGYTF.

This clone was observed a single time. At one of its ends the junction is not consistent with the germline gene, which may arise from a read error. The chain employs TRBV7-7 and TRBJ2-2; 7 nucleotides line up with TRBD1. This CDR3 comprises 15 residues. Looked up from germline, CDR1 is SSHAT and CDR2 is FNYEAQ (reference sequence). CDR3 sequence reads: CASSLRDSRTGELFF. CDR3 bases: TGTGCTAGCAGCTTAAGGGACAGTCGGACCGGGGAGCTGTTTTTT.

The chain is built from TRBV23-1 and TRBJ2-7; 7 bases are a match to TRBD1. TRBV23-1 is an ORF, with its function uncertain. The junction had 16 bases not matched to a gene; V was cut back by 2 bases and J by 6 bases. The CDR3 spans 17 residues. The CDR3 nucleotides are TGCGCCAGCAGTCAACGCGACTACAGGGGCTCGGGGTTCGAGCAGTACTTC. This codes for CASSQRDYRGSGFEQYF.